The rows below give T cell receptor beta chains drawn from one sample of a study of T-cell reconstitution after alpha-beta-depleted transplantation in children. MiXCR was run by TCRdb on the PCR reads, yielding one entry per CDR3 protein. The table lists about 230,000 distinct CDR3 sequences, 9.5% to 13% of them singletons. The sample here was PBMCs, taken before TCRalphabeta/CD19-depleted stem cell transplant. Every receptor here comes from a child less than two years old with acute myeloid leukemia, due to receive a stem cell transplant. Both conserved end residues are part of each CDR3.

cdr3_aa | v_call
CSAAPGIAGVSYNEQFF | TRBV20-1
CASSYGRHLGEQYF | TRBV6-5
CSARATGTGFAFF | TRBV20-1
CASSLDVTQYF | TRBV28
CASSSTSGPGEQYF | TRBV5-1
CASSGGQGITAGYNEQFF | TRBV5-1
CASSFGPTPVLTF | TRBV12-3/TRBV12-4
CASTPRQEVGYGYTF | TRBV5-4
CASKHSETTGELFF | TRBV9
CASSLVDLGHNEQFF | TRBV27
CASSPPRQAKKDGNTIYF | TRBV7-6
CASSLERGLAGFYEQYF | TRBV11-2
CSQDRVLGTVQPQHF | TRBV29-1
CSARRSESRYEQYF | TRBV20-1